The 27 T cell receptor beta chains below were found in one sample sequenced in a study of blood T cell repertoires in COVID-19. TCRdb's table, derived via immunoSEQ multiplex PCR, lists solely in-frame clones and lacks some. The sample records roughly 230,000 clones, around 82% being singletons. The source material was peripheral blood. The source of these receptors is a man aged 40-55 years with active or convalescent COVID-19.

The chain has TRBV2 and TRBJ1-1; 7 positions match TRBD1. The V and J ends lost 3 bases and 3 bases, in that order; junction bases with no gene match: 4. This CDR3 has 14 residues. Germline lookup yields CDR1 SNHLY and CDR2 FYNNEI. CDR3 amino acids: CASSDKGGDTEAFF. The CDR3 region has the DNA TGTGCCAGCAGTGACAAAGGGGGCGACACTGAAGCTTTCTTT.

This clone was counted only a few times. The genes are TRBV30 and TRBJ1-1; a weak D match, TRBD1 (6 bases). The germline CDR1 and CDR2 sequences are GTSNPN and SVGIG (reference sequence). V shed 3 bases and J shed 10 bases, with 12 bases lying between them. The CDR3 covers 11 residues. Written as DNA, the CDR3 is TGTGCCTGGAGCTGGACAGTAGGAGCTTTCTTT. This translates into CAWSWTVGAFF.

This rearrangement joins TRBV3-1 (or the pseudogene TRBV3-2) to TRBJ2-1; D call uncertain. Deletions cut 4 bases from V and 6 bases from J, with 13 bases between. The CDR3 has 14 residues. Germline CDR1 LGHDT, CDR2 YNNKEL (reference sequence). In DNA form, the CDR3 reads TGTGCCAGCAGCCGCTTTACTTCGTGCAATGAGCAGTTCTTC. Translating it yields CASSRFTSCNEQFF.

The chain employs TRBV27 and TRBJ2-3; 13 bases fit TRBD2. V shed 8 bases and J 4 bases; nucleotides not matched to a gene: 9. The CDR3 length is 16 residues. CDR1 and CDR2 from the germline V gene are MNHEY and SMNVEV (reference sequence). In DNA form, the CDR3 reads TGTGCCAGCGCCCTACTAGGACTAGCGGGAGCAGATACGCAGTATTTT. Translation: CASALLGLAGADTQYF.

This sequence joins TRBV15 and TRBJ1-2; D remains unclear. The CDR3 has 16 residues. Germline lookup yields CDR1 LNHNV and CDR2 YYDKDF (reference sequence). Trimming cost V 5 bases and J 5 bases, with 21 bases left between them. The CDR3 DNA reads as TGTGCCACCAGCGGCCCAGGATCCGTCATTCTTTATGGCTACACCTTC. Protein sequence: CATSGPGSVILYGYTF. Complete variable domain (other parts from reference TRBV15 and TRBJ1-2): DAMVIQNPRYQVTQFGKPVTLSCSQTLNHNVMYWYQQKSSQAPKLLFHYYDKDFNNEADTPDNFQSRRPNTSFCFLDIRSPGLGDTAMYLCATSGPGSVILYGYTFGSGTRLTVV.

This rearrangement joins TRBV5-1 to TRBJ2-1; D ambiguous. The CDR3 covers 14 residues. Germline V gene sequence: CDR1 SGHRS, CDR2 YFSETQ. The V and J ends lost 5 bases and 0 bases respectively, with 9 bases between them. The CDR3 protein is CASREESSYNEQFF. CDR3 DNA sequence: TGCGCCAGCAGAGAGGAGAGCTCCTACAATGAGCAGTTCTTC.

This chain links TRBV18 with TRBJ1-1, with D uncertain. CDR1 KGHSH and CDR2 LQKENI come from the germline V gene. This CDR3 contains 12 residues. V was pared by 3 bases and J by 1 base, with 3 bases between. The CDR3 region is CASSPRNTEAFF. DNA of the CDR3: TGTGCCAGCTCACCCCGGAACACTGAAGCTTTCTTT. Variable domain in full (rest from reference TRBV18 and TRBJ1-1): NAGVMQNPRHLVRRRGQEARLRCSPMKGHSHVYWYRQLPEEGLKFMVYLQKENIIDESGMPKERFSAEFPKEGPSILRIQQVVRGDSAAYFCASSPRNTEAFFGQGTRLTVV.

In DNA form, the CDR3 reads TGTGCCTGGAGTTACGAGGCGCTTTTAGGGAACACTGAAGCTTTCTTT. Its protein is CAWSYEALLGNTEAFF. This chain connects TRBV30 to TRBJ1-1; no definite D call. This CDR3 is built from 16 residues. Germline V gene sequence: CDR1 GTSNPN, CDR2 SVGIG (reference sequence). V lost 2 bases and J 1 base, leaving 17 bases between the germline ends.

The J gene is TRBJ2-4, the V gene TRBV2, with D possibly being TRBD2 (6 bases). The CDR3 has 15 residues. V shed 7 bases and J shed 1 base, with 14 bases lying between them. Germline-derived CDR1 and CDR2 are SNHLY and FYNNEI. CDR3 region: CASTGGEAAKNIQYF. The CDR3 DNA follows: TGTGCCAGCACCGGTGGGGAGGCTGCCAAAAACATTCAGTACTTC.

This rearrangement joins TRBV30 to TRBJ1-5; 9 bases are shared with TRBD1. The CDR3 has 14 residues. Germline CDR1 and CDR2: GTSNPN and SVGIG (reference sequence). V shed 0 bases and J 7 bases; nucleotides not matched to a gene: 4. The CDR3 region has the DNA TGTGCCTGGAGTGTCGGGACAGGGTCCCAGCCCCAGCATTTT. As protein: CAWSVGTGSQPQHF.

V gene TRBV28 combines with J gene TRBJ1-3; possible D gene TRBD1, 5 bases. CDR1 and CDR2 from the germline V gene are MDHEN and SYDVKM. V was shortened by 8 bases and J by 0 bases, with 14 bases between the two germline ends. The CDR3 loop spans 15 amino acids. For the CDR3, the DNA is TGTGCCAGCGTATCCGGGGGTTCCTCTGGAAACACCATATATTTT. Translated, it gives CASVSGGSSGNTIYF. The full variable domain, rest sourced from reference TRBV28 and TRBJ1-3, is DVKVTQSSRYLVKRTGEKVFLECVQDMDHENMFWYRQDPGLGLRLIYFSYDVKMKEKGDIPEGYSVSREKKERFSLILESASTNQTSMYLCASVSGGSSGNTIYFGEGSWLTVV.

The chain couples TRBV3-1 (or the pseudogene TRBV3-2) to TRBJ2-1, with 8 bases that match TRBD2. Trimming at V came to 4 bases and at J to 0 bases, leaving 2 bases not matched to a gene. CDR1 is LGHDT and CDR2 is YNNKEL in the germline V gene (reference sequence). The CDR3 totals 15 residues. The CDR3 DNA is TGTGCCAGCAGCCCTAGCGGGCGCTCCTACAATGAGCAGTTCTTC. It specifies CASSPSGRSYNEQFF.

This clone came up a few times. Within the sample, other DNA sequences also encode this same CDR3. V usage is TRBV24-1 and J usage is TRBJ1-1; the match to TRBD1 covers 9 bases. There are 15 residues in the CDR3. CDR1 and CDR2 (germline): KGHDR, SFDVKD. After removal of 3 bases from V and 0 bases from J, the junction contained 1 base not matched to a gene. CDR3 sequence (DNA): TGTGCCACCAGTGATGGACAGGGGCTGAACACTGAAGCTTTCTTT. It specifies CATSDGQGLNTEAFF.

Comments on this clone: This specimen includes other DNA sequences encoding the same CDR3. This chain uses TRBV6-2 or TRBV6-3 with TRBJ1-2; tentatively, D is TRBD1 (5 bases). Trimming left V 4 bases short and J 4 bases short, with 13 bases between. Germline values: CDR1 MNHEY, CDR2 SVGEGT. CDR3 length: 14 residues. The chain's CDR3 is CASSLRGALYGYTF. The CDR3 DNA reads as TGTGCCAGCAGTTTAAGGGGCGCTCTCTATGGCTACACCTTC.

This clone has more than one count but fewer than ten. This CDR3 is CASSPWAGTGGHYGYTF. The CDR3 DNA reads as TGTGCCAGCAGCCCGTGGGCCGGGACAGGGGGCCACTATGGCTACACCTTC. The gene calls are TRBV16 and TRBJ1-2; 12 bases map to TRBD1. CDR1 KGHSY and CDR2 FQNENV come from the germline V gene. V dropped 4 bases and J dropped 3; count of bases not matched to a gene: 9. The CDR3 has 17 amino acids. The full variable domain, in which reference TRBV16 and TRBJ1-2 provide the parts outside the CDR3, is GEEVAQTPKHLVRGEGQKAKLYCAPIKGHSYVFWYQQVLKNEFKFLISFQNENVFDETGMPKERFSAKCLPNSPCSLEIQATKLEDSAVYFCASSPWAGTGGHYGYTFGSGTRLTVV.

The genes are TRBV28 and TRBJ2-7; TRBD1 matches 9 bases. Germline CDR1 reads MDHEN; CDR2 reads SYDVKM. V lost 5 bases, J lost 2 bases, and 19 bases stayed unmatched. The CDR3 is made up of 19 amino acids. As DNA, the CDR3 is TGTGCCAGCAGTCCCCATTTCGGGACAGGGCCCCGCTCCACCTACGAGCAGTACTTC. Translated, it gives CASSPHFGTGPRSTYEQYF.

In this sample, this clone turned up a few times. The chain combines TRBV5-8 with TRBJ1-5; no clear D. The CDR3 spans 16 residues. Germline CDR1 is SGHTS and CDR2 is YDEGEE. Trimming removed 3 bases at V and 4 bases at J, with 17 bases between. The CDR3 sequence: CASSSGEWLTNQPQHF. CDR3 coding DNA: TGTGCCAGCAGCTCGGGAGAATGGTTGACAAATCAGCCCCAGCATTTT.

The chain uses TRBV4-1 and TRBJ2-7, with 7 nucleotides matching TRBD2. Germline assignment: CDR1 MGHRA and CDR2 YSYEKL. The CDR3 is 13 residues long. V shed 1 base, J shed 3 bases, and the junction held 0 bases outside the gene matches. This chain's CDR3 is CASSQGGGYEQYF. In nucleotides, the CDR3 is TGCGCCAGCAGCCAAGGGGGGGGCTACGAGCAGTACTTC.

This sequence joins TRBV19 and TRBJ1-1; D gene uncertain. Per germline, CDR1 LNHDA and CDR2 SQIVND (reference sequence). The CDR3 contains 13 residues. V was cut by 7 bases and J by 4 bases, with 13 bases left in between. CDR3 sequence: CASTAGRSTEAFF. CDR3 nucleotides: TGTGCCAGTACTGCGGGCCGGAGCACTGAAGCTTTCTTT.

The CDR3 region is CASSFSQGVSYEQYF. In nucleotides, the CDR3 is TGCGCCAGCAGCTTTAGTCAGGGCGTCTCCTACGAGCAGTACTTC. This chain uses TRBV5-1 with TRBJ2-7; D perhaps matches TRBD1 (5 bases). V lost 2 bases to trimming and J lost 0 bases, with 12 bases between them. This CDR3 comprises 15 residues. The germline V gene encodes CDR1 SGHRS and CDR2 YFSETQ.

The genes are TRBV10-3 and TRBJ2-7, with a possible D match to TRBD2 (5 bases). V lost 6 bases and J 0 bases, leaving 12 bases between the germline ends. Germline CDR1 and CDR2: ENHRY and SYGVKD. CDR3 length equals 14 residues. The CDR3 nucleotides are TGTGCCATCAGGCTGACGGGGAGCTCCTACGAGCAGTACTTC. Its translation is CAIRLTGSSYEQYF.

The chain carries TRBV7-9 and TRBJ2-1, with 8 bases aligning to TRBD2. The CDR3 has 15 residues. Unmatched junction bases numbered 9, after V lost 4 bases and J lost 7 bases. The germline V gene has CDR1 SEHNR and CDR2 FQNEAQ (reference sequence). In DNA, the CDR3 is TGTGCCAGCAGCTCTGGGGGACTAGGACGGAATGAGCAGTTCTTC. The encoded protein is CASSSGGLGRNEQFF.

The chain employs TRBV6-6 and TRBJ2-7; D may be TRBD1 (5 bases). CDR1 is MNHNY, CDR2 SVGAGI, per germline (reference sequence). The ends were cut back, 5 bases at V and 0 bases at J, with 11 bases in the middle. This CDR3 contains 14 residues. The CDR3 region is CASSADTSSYEQYF. The CDR3 DNA is TGTGCCAGCAGTGCGGACACAAGCTCCTACGAGCAGTACTTC.

The chain is built from TRBV7-2 and TRBJ2-3, with 15 bases identical to TRBD2. Germline CDR1 and CDR2: SGHTA and FQGNSA. The CDR3 spans 18 residues. With V trimmed by 3 bases and J by 5 bases, 9 bases remained unmatched. The CDR3 loop is CASSLDGTSGGLGDTQYF. The DNA for the CDR3 is TGTGCCAGCAGCTTGGACGGGACTAGCGGGGGGTTGGGAGATACGCAGTATTTT.

This clone appeared a single time. This chain joins TRBV2 and TRBJ2-5, with D possibly matching TRBD1 (5 bases). The CDR3 runs 15 residues. Germline V gene lookup returns CDR1 SNHLY and CDR2 FYNNEI. V dropped 2 bases and J dropped 5 bases, with 15 bases sitting between them. This CDR3 reads CASSEQVGPGETQYF. CDR3 bases: TGTGCCAGCAGTGAACAGGTGGGGCCTGGGGAGACCCAGTACTTC.

CDR3 nucleotides: TGTGCCAGCAGCCTGGACAGCAACAATGAGCAGTTCTTC. This codes for CASSLDSNNEQFF. The V call is TRBV7-9, the J call TRBJ2-1, with D perhaps TRBD1 (6 bases). Trimming cost V 5 bases and J 5 bases, with 10 bases left between them. The CDR3 covers 13 residues. CDR1 SEHNR and CDR2 FQNEAQ come from the germline V gene (reference sequence).

The V call is TRBV5-1, the J call TRBJ2-2; D is perhaps TRBD1 (5 bases). This CDR3 has 14 residues. V was clipped by 2 bases and J by 6 bases, with 11 bases between them. Per germline, CDR1 SGHRS and CDR2 YFSETQ. CDR3 sequence reads: CASSLGRVAGELFF. The CDR3, as DNA: TGCGCCAGCAGCTTAGGCAGGGTGGCCGGGGAGCTGTTTTTT.